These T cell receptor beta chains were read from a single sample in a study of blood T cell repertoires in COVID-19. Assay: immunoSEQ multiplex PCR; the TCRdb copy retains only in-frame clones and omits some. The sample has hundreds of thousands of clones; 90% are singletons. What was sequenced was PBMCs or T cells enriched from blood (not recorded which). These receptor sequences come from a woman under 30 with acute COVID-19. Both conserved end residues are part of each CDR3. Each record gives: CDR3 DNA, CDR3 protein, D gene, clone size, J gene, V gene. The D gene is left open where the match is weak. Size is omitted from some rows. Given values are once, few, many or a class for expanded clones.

cdr3_nt: TGTGCCAGCAACCAAGAAGGGGGTGGCTCTGGAAACACCATATATTTT
cdr3_aa: CASNQEGGGSGNTIYF
d_call: -
clone_size: -
j_call: TRBJ1-3
v_call: TRBV4-2

cdr3_nt: TGTGCCAGCAGCTTGACAGGGGGCGGTGAAAAACTGTTTTTT
cdr3_aa: CASSLTGGGEKLFF
d_call: TRBD1
clone_size: -
j_call: TRBJ1-4
v_call: TRBV5-6

cdr3_nt: TGTGCCAGCAGTATTTTATACACTGAAGCTTTCTTT
cdr3_aa: CASSILYTEAFF
d_call: -
clone_size: -
j_call: TRBJ1-1
v_call: TRBV12-3/TRBV12-4

cdr3_nt: TGTGCCAGCACTCCAGGAAACAATCAGCCCCAGCATTTT
cdr3_aa: CASTPGNNQPQHF
d_call: -
clone_size: once
j_call: TRBJ1-5
v_call: TRBV12-3/TRBV12-4

cdr3_nt: TGTGCCACCAGTGATCGATTCGGGGACACAGATACGCAGTATTTT
cdr3_aa: CATSDRFGDTDTQYF
d_call: -
clone_size: -
j_call: TRBJ2-3
v_call: TRBV24-1

cdr3_nt: TGTGCCAGCAGCCGACCGGGACTAGCGTACAATGAGCAGTTCTTC
cdr3_aa: CASSRPGLAYNEQFF
d_call: TRBD2
clone_size: -
j_call: TRBJ2-1
v_call: TRBV7-9

cdr3_nt: TGTGCCAGCAGACGGGACAGGGGCAGGGAGACCCAGTACTTC
cdr3_aa: CASRRDRGRETQYF
d_call: TRBD1
clone_size: -
j_call: TRBJ2-5
v_call: TRBV5-4

cdr3_nt: TGTGCCAGCAGTTTAAGTGCAGGGCCCAACACTGAAGCTTTCTTT
cdr3_aa: CASSLSAGPNTEAFF
d_call: -
clone_size: -
j_call: TRBJ1-1
v_call: TRBV27

cdr3_nt: TGTGCCAGCAGTTCACTGGGCGGGGCCGGCGAGCAGTACTTC
cdr3_aa: CASSSLGGAGEQYF
d_call: -
clone_size: -
j_call: TRBJ2-7
v_call: TRBV6-5

cdr3_nt: TGTGCCAGCAGACAAGACAGGGCCGGGAACACTGAAGCTTTCTTT
cdr3_aa: CASRQDRAGNTEAFF
d_call: TRBD1
clone_size: few
j_call: TRBJ1-1
v_call: TRBV27

cdr3_nt: TGCGCCAGCAGAACTGCCGGGACAGCTAACACTGAAGCTTTCTTT
cdr3_aa: CASRTAGTANTEAFF
d_call: TRBD1
clone_size: -
j_call: TRBJ1-1
v_call: TRBV5-1

cdr3_nt: TGTGCCAGCAGTAGGACAGGCTCACCTAACTATGGCTACACCTTC
cdr3_aa: CASSRTGSPNYGYTF
d_call: TRBD1
clone_size: -
j_call: TRBJ1-2
v_call: TRBV6-5

cdr3_nt: TGTGCCAGCAGTGTAGGAGTTAGAGGGCCCAGCACCGGGGAGCTGTTTTTT
cdr3_aa: CASSVGVRGPSTGELFF
d_call: -
clone_size: -
j_call: TRBJ2-2
v_call: TRBV2

cdr3_nt: TGTGCCAGCAGCTTAGGCGGACAGGGGTTTTCACCCCTCCACTTT
cdr3_aa: CASSLGGQGFSPLHF
d_call: TRBD1
clone_size: -
j_call: TRBJ1-6
v_call: TRBV7-9

cdr3_nt: TGCGCCAGCAGTGAGTCTCAGGGGGCCAGGGAGACCCAGTACTTC
cdr3_aa: CASSESQGARETQYF
d_call: TRBD1
clone_size: -
j_call: TRBJ2-5
v_call: TRBV10-1

cdr3_nt: TGTGCCTGGCGTCTCACAAAGAGGGGACAGGGGCTTAACTATGGCTACACCTTC
cdr3_aa: CAWRLTKRGQGLNYGYTF
d_call: TRBD1
clone_size: -
j_call: TRBJ1-2
v_call: TRBV30

cdr3_nt: TGTGCCAGCAGTGTGACAGGGGCGGCGAACACTGAAGCTTTCTTT
cdr3_aa: CASSVTGAANTEAFF
d_call: TRBD1
clone_size: -
j_call: TRBJ1-1
v_call: TRBV28

cdr3_nt: TGTGCCATCAGTGAAACTAGCGGGAACCTCTACGAGCAGTACTTC
cdr3_aa: CAISETSGNLYEQYF
d_call: TRBD2
clone_size: -
j_call: TRBJ2-7
v_call: TRBV10-3

cdr3_nt: TGCAGCGTTGAGGGTTACGGGAGTAGGGATGAGCAGTTCTTC
cdr3_aa: CSVEGYGSRDEQFF
d_call: -
clone_size: -
j_call: TRBJ2-1
v_call: TRBV29-1

cdr3_nt: TGTGCCAGCAGTTACTCGACCCAAAGGCGTCCAGACAGGGAATCCTCCTACGAGCAGTACTTC
cdr3_aa: CASSYSTQRRPDRESSYEQYF
d_call: TRBD1
clone_size: -
j_call: TRBJ2-7
v_call: TRBV6-2/TRBV6-3

cdr3_nt: TGTGCCAGCGAAGAGTGGTTTGGGGCCAACGTCCTGACTTTC
cdr3_aa: CASEEWFGANVLTF
d_call: -
clone_size: -
j_call: TRBJ2-6
v_call: TRBV19

cdr3_nt: TGTGCCAGCAGCTTAGTTGGCGGGCTCCAAGAGACCCAGTACTTC
cdr3_aa: CASSLVGGLQETQYF
d_call: -
clone_size: many
j_call: TRBJ2-5
v_call: TRBV7-3